This note documents a single T cell receptor beta chain sequence. This sample is part of a study of spatial heterogeneity in lung cancer. The wider study: Consistent detection of more beta-chain than alpha-chain sequences was observed.

Per germline, CDR1 SNHLY and CDR2 FYNNEI. The CDR3 is 14 amino acids. The V end lost 7 bases, the J end lost 2 bases, and 14 bases lay between the germline ends. The time point: sample taken at primary tumor resection. No cells were sorted before sequencing. The whole RNA sequenced was extracted from tumor, nontumor lung or frozen PBMC. Patients with untreated early-stage non-small cell lung cancer, numbering around 71, were the donors. In the library, each TCR cDNA molecule bore its own unique molecular identifier. MiXCR, applied by TCRdb to the 5' RACE reads, yields one record per CDR3 protein. This table holds approximately 12,000 distinct CDR3 sequences, roughly an eighth found once.

The sample was PBMCs, taken at surgery. The gene calls are TRBV2 and TRBJ1-2, with D uncertain. This receptor was identified in a female donor with early-stage non-small cell lung cancer. The CDR3 loop reads CASTPWGGNYGYTF. The CDR3 DNA is TGTGCCAGCACTCCCTGGGGAGGGAACTATGGCTACACCTTC.